A single sample gave rise to the 25 T cell receptor beta chains below, sequenced in a study of cytomegalovirus exposure and HLA in healthy donors. 60 Vbeta and 13 Jbeta primers were used in PCR. The data were produced by immunoSEQ multiplex PCR, yet TCRdb's version contains in-frame clones alone and is incomplete. The table records some 90,000 clones, about three quarters of them present only once. Sequencing used PBMCs. The receptors shown here come from a man aged 25-45 years in good health and CMV-seropositive.

This sequence joins TRBV6-4 and TRBJ2-6; a weak D match, TRBD1 (5 bases). Germline loops: CDR1 MRHNA, CDR2 SNTAGT. Deletions cut 2 bases from V and 3 bases from J, with 5 bases between. There are 14 residues in the CDR3. CDR3 bases: TGTGCCAGCAGTGACAGGGGTGGGGCCAACGTCCTGACTTTC. Protein product: CASSDRGGANVLTF.

In its sample, this clone was seen once. The V gene is TRBV6-6, the J gene TRBJ1-4, with TRBD1 as a possible D gene (6 bases). This CDR3 is 16 amino acids long. V lost 2 bases and J 4 bases, leaving 14 bases between the germline ends. Germline CDR1 reads MNHNY; CDR2 reads SVGAGI (reference sequence). The chain's CDR3 is CASSYEPDSRNEKLFF. As DNA, the CDR3 is TGTGCCAGCAGTTACGAACCGGACAGCCGTAATGAAAAACTGTTTTTT.

The J gene is TRBJ1-5, the V gene TRBV4-1; D ambiguous. With 0 bases removed from V and 1 base from J, the gap between germline ends came to 13 bases. Germline V lookup: CDR1 MGHRA, CDR2 YSYEKL. The CDR3 contains 17 residues. This CDR3 is CASSQENGLLSNQPQHF. DNA of the CDR3: TGCGCCAGCAGCCAAGAGAACGGACTACTGAGCAATCAGCCCCAGCATTTT.

This chain joins TRBV4-2 and TRBJ2-1, with 7 nucleotides matching TRBD1. The CDR3 runs 15 residues. Germline V gene lookup returns CDR1 LGHNA and CDR2 YNFKEQ. V lost 0 bases to trimming and J lost 6 bases; unmatched junction nucleotides: 5. CDR3 amino acids: CASSQDGTVFNEQFF. The CDR3 DNA reads TGTGCCAGCAGCCAAGACGGGACAGTTTTCAATGAGCAGTTCTTC.

The rearrangement joins TRBV19 to TRBJ1-1; tentatively, D is TRBD1 (5 bases). The CDR3 covers 15 residues. Germline CDR1 LNHDA, CDR2 SQIVND (reference sequence). Trimming cost V 7 bases and J 4 bases, with 19 bases left between them. CDR3 protein: CASIAQAQWGTEAFF. DNA of the CDR3: TGTGCCAGTATCGCACAGGCCCAATGGGGCACTGAAGCTTTCTTT.

This sequence joins TRBV7-6 and TRBJ2-3, with D possibly being TRBD2 (6 bases). V dropped 2 bases and J dropped 0 bases, with 15 bases sitting between them. The CDR3 sequence is 17 residues long. The germline CDR1 and CDR2 sequences are SGHVS and FNYEAQ. Here the CDR3 reads CASSLPSSGSSTDTQYF. The CDR3 region has the DNA TGTGCCAGCAGCTTACCCAGCAGCGGGTCTAGCACAGATACGCAGTATTTT.

The gene calls are TRBV18 and TRBJ2-3; 10 nucleotides match TRBD2. V trimming: 1 base; J trimming: 4 bases; junction bases outside the gene matches: 8. Germline-derived CDR1 and CDR2 are KGHSH and LQKENI. This CDR3 contains 17 residues. DNA of the CDR3: TGTGCCAGCTCACCACGGGAGCGGGGGGGCCGTGCAGATACGCAGTATTTT. Amino acid sequence: CASSPRERGGRADTQYF.

This clone came up once. The chain links TRBV4-3 to TRBJ2-5, with 8 bases fitting TRBD2. J gave up 4 bases and V 2 bases, and 6 bases lay outside the gene matches. Germline V gene data show CDR1 as LGHNA and CDR2 as YSLEER. This CDR3 has 15 residues. Written as DNA, the CDR3 is TGCGCCAGCAGCCAAACTAGCGGAGGGCGAGAGACCCAGTACTTC. Amino acid sequence: CASSQTSGGRETQYF.

This chain uses TRBV25-1 with TRBJ1-3; D is unresolved. The V gene's germline CDR1 is MGHDK and CDR2 SYGVNS. Between the trimmed V and J ends, which lost 10 bases and 4 bases, there was a span of 14 bases. The CDR3 consists of 13 residues. The CDR3 reads CATSGVAGNTIYF. The CDR3, as DNA: TGTGCCACCTCCGGGGTGGCCGGAAACACCATATATTTT.

The chain combines TRBV27 with TRBJ1-5; 10 bases align to TRBD1. Germline V gives CDR1 MNHEY, CDR2 SMNVEV (reference sequence). This CDR3 comprises 17 residues. V was pared by 8 bases and J by 4 bases, with 14 bases of the junction left unmatched. Written as DNA, the CDR3 is TGTGCCAGCTCCCTCTGGGGGACAGGGGCCGAGAATCAGCCCCAGCATTTT. Its protein is CASSLWGTGAENQPQHF.

There are a few counts of this clone. The rearrangement joins TRBV10-3 to TRBJ2-2; tentative D call: TRBD2 (5 bases). Germline-derived CDR1 and CDR2 are ENHRY and SYGVKD. V was cut by 9 bases and J by 4 bases, with 15 bases left in between. The CDR3 runs to 14 residues. The CDR3 DNA reads as TGTGCCATTGGCGGGTACTGGGGCACCGGGGAGCTGTTTTTT. This sequence encodes CAIGGYWGTGELFF.

V gene TRBV6-5 combines with J gene TRBJ2-7; 11 nucleotides align to TRBD2. The CDR3 length is 15 residues. CDR1 is MNHEY, CDR2 SVGAGI, per germline. J gave up 5 bases and V 5 bases, and 8 bases lay outside the gene matches. CDR3 sequence: CASSQVAGGPHEQYF. The CDR3 DNA reads TGTGCCAGCAGTCAAGTAGCGGGAGGGCCCCACGAGCAGTACTTC.

The chain uses TRBV10-3 and TRBJ1-1; possibly TRBD1 for D (6 bases). Trimming removed 3 bases from V and 4 bases from J, with 12 bases in between. The germline CDR1 and CDR2 sequences are ENHRY and SYGVKD. The CDR3 runs to 14 residues. In nucleotides, the CDR3 is TGTGCCATCAGTGACAGGGGCCGGGGCACTGAAGCTTTCTTT. Its translation is CAISDRGRGTEAFF.

The V and J genes are TRBV6-5 and TRBJ1-4; 8 positions agree with TRBD1. Looked up from germline, CDR1 is MNHEY and CDR2 is SVGAGI. Trimming removed 5 bases from V and 5 bases from J; junction bases left unmatched: 4. There are 14 residues in the CDR3. In DNA form, the CDR3 reads TGTGCCAGCAGTACAGGGGGTCTCAATGAAAAACTGTTTTTT. It translates to CASSTGGLNEKLFF.

This chain connects TRBV5-1 to TRBJ2-5, with TRBD2 matching 11 bases. Germline CDR1 SGHRS, CDR2 YFSETQ. CDR3 length equals 16 residues. Trimming at V came to 1 base and at J to 1 base, leaving 3 bases not matched to a gene. CDR3 DNA: TGCGCCAGCAGCTTGAATAGCGGGGGGGGCCAAGAGACCCAGTACTTC. Translation: CASSLNSGGGQETQYF.

The gene calls are TRBV7-9 and TRBJ1-5; TRBD1 might be the D (6 bases). Between the trimmed V and J ends, which lost 5 bases and 3 bases, there was a span of 17 bases. The CDR3 totals 16 residues. Germline V gives CDR1 SEHNR, CDR2 FQNEAQ (reference sequence). Here the CDR3 DNA reads TGTGCCAGCAGCCCAAGGGGCGGGGGCCCCAATCAGCCCCAGCATTTT. Its translation is CASSPRGGGPNQPQHF.

This clone has a handful of counts. V gene TRBV4-1 combines with J gene TRBJ1-1, with 7 bases lining up with TRBD1. Germline lookup yields CDR1 MGHRA and CDR2 YSYEKL. After removal of 0 bases from V and 4 bases from J, the junction contained 2 bases not matched to a gene. This CDR3 is 14 amino acids long. Here the CDR3 reads CASSQDQGGTEAFF. CDR3 bases: TGCGCCAGCAGCCAAGATCAGGGGGGCACTGAAGCTTTCTTT.

This sequence joins TRBV5-1 and TRBJ1-2, with D perhaps matching TRBD1 (5 bases). Germline V gene lookup returns CDR1 SGHRS and CDR2 YFSETQ. Trimming shortened V by 7 bases and J by 8 bases, and 18 bases separated the two germline ends. This CDR3 has 13 amino acids. The CDR3 loop is CASAQDSPVGYTF. The CDR3, as DNA: TGCGCCAGCGCCCAAGACAGTCCAGTGGGCTACACCTTC.

This rearrangement joins TRBV9 to TRBJ2-7; TRBD2 matches 7 bases. The CDR3 spans 14 residues. The germline CDR1 and CDR2 sequences are SGDLS and YYNGEE. V lost 4 bases, J lost 3 bases, and 7 bases stayed unmatched. The CDR3 DNA reads as TGTGCCAGCAGCCCCCGGGGGGTGGGCTACGAGCAGTACTTC. Translation: CASSPRGVGYEQYF.

In its sample, this clone was seen a few times. This rearrangement joins TRBV4-1 to TRBJ1-5; D may be TRBD1 (5 bases). Trimming removed 4 bases from V and 0 bases from J, with 7 bases in between. This CDR3 region has 14 residues. Germline CDR1 MGHRA, CDR2 YSYEKL. CDR3 loop: CASSLGGSNQPQHF. The CDR3 DNA follows: TGCGCCAGCAGCCTCGGGGGTAGCAATCAGCCCCAGCATTTT.

The chain is built from TRBV7-2 and TRBJ2-2, with TRBD2 as a possible D gene (5 bases). Looked up from germline, CDR1 is SGHTA and CDR2 is FQGNSA. This CDR3 contains 17 residues. V lost 5 bases to trimming and J lost 1 base, with 17 bases between them. CDR3 nucleotides: TGTGCCAGCAGCCTTAGAGGGTTAGCAGTGAACACCGGGGAGCTGTTTTTT. This encodes CASSLRGLAVNTGELFF.

The J gene is TRBJ2-2, the V gene TRBV7-9; TRBD2 aligns across 8 bases. CDR1 and CDR2 from the germline V gene are SEHNR and FQNEAQ (reference sequence). The CDR3 loop spans 18 amino acids. The J segment lost 6 bases and the V segment lost 1 base, leaving 13 bases of the junction unmatched. The CDR3: CASSLVGSGTPVAGELFF. CDR3 sequence (DNA): TGTGCCAGCAGCTTAGTTGGTAGCGGGACCCCGGTGGCCGGGGAGCTGTTTTTT. The full variable domain, rest sourced from reference TRBV7-9 and TRBJ2-2, is DTGVSQNPRHKITKRGQNVTFRCDPISEHNRLYWYRQTLGQGPEFLTYFQNEAQLEKSRLLSDRFSAERPKGSFSTLEIQRTEQGDSAMYLCASSLVGSGTPVAGELFFGEGSRLTVL.

The rearrangement links TRBV18 to TRBJ1-1; TRBD1 matches 8 bases. V lost 3 bases, J lost 10 bases, and 10 bases stayed unmatched. CDR3 length: 14 amino acids. The germline V gene encodes CDR1 KGHSH and CDR2 LQKENI. This chain's CDR3 is CASSPDQSGTGAFF. CDR3 sequence (DNA): TGTGCCAGCTCACCCGATCAGTCAGGGACAGGAGCTTTCTTT.

This clone turned up a few times. The J gene is TRBJ1-2, the V gene TRBV30, with D possibly matching TRBD1 (6 bases). The CDR3 length is 16 residues. V shed 4 bases and J shed 2 bases, with 20 bases lying between them. Per germline, CDR1 GTSNPN and CDR2 SVGIG (reference sequence). The CDR3 protein is CAWTDSEGGGNYGYTF. Here the CDR3 DNA reads TGTGCCTGGACTGACTCAGAGGGGGGGGGAAACTATGGCTACACCTTC.

The chain carries TRBV25-1 and TRBJ1-1; unclear D gene. Trimming removed 5 bases at V and 4 bases at J, with 8 bases between. This CDR3 spans 12 amino acids. The germline gives CDR1 MGHDK, CDR2 SYGVNS. CDR3 nucleotide sequence: TGTGCCAGCAGTTACTCGGGCACTGAAGCTTTCTTT. The encoded protein is CASSYSGTEAFF.